Presented here are 3 T cell receptor beta chains from one specimen sequenced in a study of blood T cell repertoires in COVID-19. TCRdb keeps only in-frame clones here, not all; method: immunoSEQ multiplex PCR. The sample shows about 250,000 clones, 84% of them seen only once. The sample comprised PBMCs or T cells enriched from blood (not recorded which). The receptors were gathered from a man between 45 and 60 years old who had recovered from COVID-19.

The V gene is TRBV7-3, the J gene TRBJ2-3; TRBD2 agrees at 10 bases. The germline V gene encodes CDR1 SGHTA and CDR2 FQGTGA. The CDR3 spans 15 residues. V lost 5 bases, J lost 3 bases, and 5 bases stayed unmatched. The CDR3 reads CASSQRGGWTDTQYF. The CDR3, as DNA: TGTGCCAGCAGCCAGCGGGGGGGCTGGACAGATACGCAGTATTTT.

The genes are TRBV2 and TRBJ2-7; D remains unclear. The length of the CDR3 is 13 residues. Germline V gene lookup returns CDR1 SNHLY and CDR2 FYNNEI. Trimming stripped 7 bases from V and 3 bases from J, with 13 bases between. CDR3 coding DNA: TGTGCCAGCAATATCGACAAAGACTACGAGCAGTACTTC. Translating gives CASNIDKDYEQYF.

CDR3 sequence: CSVDYRSGTEAFF. Written as DNA, the CDR3 is TGCAGCGTTGATTATAGATCTGGCACTGAAGCTTTCTTT. The rearrangement links TRBV29-1 to TRBJ1-1, with D hard to call. The ends were cut back, 3 bases at V and 4 bases at J, with 12 bases in the middle. Germline V gives CDR1 SQVTM, CDR2 ANQGSEA. This CDR3 comprises 13 residues.